The subject of this entry is one T cell receptor beta chain. Assay: immunoSEQ multiplex PCR; the TCRdb copy retains only in-frame clones and omits some. The profile shows about 62,000 clones, 81% of them singletons. This specimen comes from a study of OX40 agonist ivuxolimab in advanced cancers. Germline V gene data show CDR1 as MNHNS and CDR2 as SASEGT. The CDR3 sequence is 16 residues long. The germline V and J ends were trimmed by 3 bases and 3 bases, with 15 bases remaining between them. The chain couples TRBV6-1 to TRBJ2-4; TRBD2 might be the D (6 bases). This clonotype was obtained from an adult with an advanced solid tumor such as melanoma, head and neck, liver or kidney cancer. Sequenced here: CD4+ or CD8+ T cells sorted from blood, sampled in a trial of the OX40 agonist ivuxolimab. The CDR3 region has the DNA TGTGCCAGCAGTGACGAGGGGCGGGGCGTCAAAAACATTCAGTACTTC. Protein sequence: CASSDEGRGVKNIQYF.